This is a list of T cell receptor beta chains from one sample in a study of T-cell reconstitution after alpha-beta-depleted transplantation in children. TCRdb recomputed calls from the PCR reads with MiXCR, one row per CDR3 protein. The sample contains 250,000 to 300,000 distinct CDR3 sequences, more than 8% of which appear only once. Material: PBMCs from the stem cell graft donor, obtained from the stem cell graft. These receptor sequences come from a human donor who donated a stem cell graft to a child with SCID. The CDR3 runs from the conserved cysteine through the conserved F or W. A D gene is named only where the DNA matches it firmly. Only some rows state a clone size, as once, few, many or a class for expanded clones.

d_call j_call clone_size v_call cdr3_nt cdr3_aa
NA TRBJ2-3 NA TRBV15 TGTGCCACCAGCATACCACAGGGCGCAGCAGATACGCAGTATTTT CATSIPQGAADTQYF
TRBD1 TRBJ1-5 NA TRBV20-1 TGCAGTGCACCCAACAGGGGACGCAATCAGCCCCAGCATTTT CSAPNRGRNQPQHF
NA TRBJ1-6 few TRBV12-3/TRBV12-4 TGTGCCAGCAGTTTGATCGGGGGATCACCCCTCCACTTT CASSLIGGSPLHF
NA TRBJ2-7 NA TRBV5-5 TGTGCCAGCAGCTTCGAACGCCGGAGCTCCTACGAGCAGTACTTC CASSFERRSSYEQYF
NA TRBJ2-6 few TRBV3-1 TGTGCCAGCAACGGTGACTCTGGGGCCAACGTCCTGACTTTC CASNGDSGANVLTF
NA TRBJ2-1 NA TRBV5-3 TGTGCCAGAAGCTTGCTCCCAGGGGCCCCAAATGAGCAGTTCTTC CARSLLPGAPNEQFF
NA TRBJ2-1 many TRBV27 TGTGCCAGCACAAAAGGGTATGAGCAGTTCTTC CASTKGYEQFF
TRBD2 TRBJ2-3 many TRBV24-1 TGTGCCACCAGTGGCCCCCCTAGCGGGGGGGCCGAGGATACGCAGTATTTT CATSGPPSGGAEDTQYF
NA TRBJ1-4 few TRBV7-9 TGTGCCAGCAGCTTAGCGACAGCTAATGAAAAACTGTTTTTT CASSLATANEKLFF
NA TRBJ2-1 NA TRBV5-1 TGCGCCAGCAGCTTGCTGGGGGGCCTGAATGAGCAGTTCTTC CASSLLGGLNEQFF
NA TRBJ1-1 NA TRBV6-5 TGTGCCAGCAGTTACAGGGGGAAGGGGGTGAACACTGAAGCTTTCTTT CASSYRGKGVNTEAFF
NA TRBJ1-2 many TRBV6-2/TRBV6-3 TGTGCCAGCAGCCCTCTTAACTATGGCTACACCTTC CASSPLNYGYTF
NA TRBJ1-2 few TRBV20-1 TGCAGTGCTAGCGCCAGGGGAGGAGGACGCGGCTACACCTTC CSASARGGGRGYTF
TRBD2 TRBJ2-7 NA TRBV5-4 TGTGCCAGCAGCTCCCCGACTAGCGGGACCTCCTACGAGCAGTACTTC CASSSPTSGTSYEQYF
NA TRBJ1-1 NA TRBV5-1 TGCGCCAGCAGCTTGTACGAAATGAACACTGAAGCTTTCTTT CASSLYEMNTEAFF
NA TRBJ1-1 NA TRBV10-3 TGTGCCATCAGTGAGCCGAGTAGGACAGTGAACACTGAAGCTTTCTTT CAISEPSRTVNTEAFF
TRBD1 TRBJ2-7 few TRBV2 TGTGCCAGCAGGAGGGGACAGGGGGCGCCGACGTACTTC CASRRGQGAPTYF
NA TRBJ2-7 NA TRBV5-1 TGCGCCAGCAGCTTTCTAACGGGGGAGCAGTACTTC CASSFLTGEQYF
NA TRBJ2-7 NA TRBV5-1 TGCGCCAGCAACAGGGCAGGGTACGACGAGCAGTACTTC CASNRAGYDEQYF
TRBD1 TRBJ1-2 NA TRBV3-1 TGTGCCTCCTGCCAAGGCGGGACAGGGAAACGACTCTATGGCTACACCTTC CASCQGGTGKRLYGYTF
NA TRBJ2-7 NA TRBV5-8 TGTGCCAGCAGCCCGGGACAATCTAACGGCAACGAGCAGTACTTC CASSPGQSNGNEQYF
TRBD2 TRBJ2-3 few TRBV18 TGTGCCAGCTCACCACCGCTTAGCGGGGGGGCCTCGGATACGCAGTATTTT CASSPPLSGGASDTQYF
NA TRBJ1-1 NA TRBV7-9 TGTGCCAGCAGCCCATCTTTCTTGGCTTTCTTT CASSPSFLAFF
TRBD1 TRBJ2-3 few TRBV20-1 TGCAGTGCTAGGTGGGACAGGGCTACAGATACGCAGTATTTT CSARWDRATDTQYF
NA TRBJ2-2 NA TRBV18 TGTGCCAGCTCACGGGACGGCACCGGGGAGCTGTTTTTT CASSRDGTGELFF
NA TRBJ2-1 many TRBV12-3/TRBV12-4 TGTGCCAGCAGTTCGACGGACATCAATGAGCAGTTCTTC CASSSTDINEQFF
NA TRBJ2-3 few TRBV27 TGTGCCAGCAGTTTTCTCCGGGATACGCAGTATTTT CASSFLRDTQYF
TRBD1 TRBJ2-1 NA TRBV5-1 TGCGCCAGCAGCTTGGAAGGACAGGTTTTAAATGAGCAGTTCTTC CASSLEGQVLNEQFF
NA TRBJ2-2 once TRBV13 TGTGCCAGCAGCTTGGGCCCACTGAACACCGGGGAGCTGTTTTTT CASSLGPLNTGELFF
TRBD1 TRBJ1-2 many TRBV9 TGTGCCAGCAGCAGTACAGGGGCGAACTATGGCTACACCTTC CASSSTGANYGYTF
NA TRBJ2-1 NA TRBV2 TGTGCCAACGAGAATCTCAGTGAGGCCGCTTCCTACAATGAGCAGTTCTTC CANENLSEAASYNEQFF
TRBD1 TRBJ2-1 few TRBV10-1 TGCGCCAGCAGTGCAGGGGGCTCCTACAATGAGCAGTTCTTC CASSAGGSYNEQFF
NA TRBJ2-7 many TRBV6-1 TGTGCCAGCAGCCGAGAAGTGGGCGTCCCCTACGAGCAGTACTTC CASSREVGVPYEQYF
NA TRBJ1-2 few TRBV3-1 TGTGCCAGCAGCCAAGATTGGGGGATGAATGGCTACACCTTC CASSQDWGMNGYTF
NA TRBJ1-1 few TRBV11-2 TGTGCCAGCAGCTCTAGCTTTACAGGGCCCACTGAAGCTTTCTTT CASSSSFTGPTEAFF
NA TRBJ2-1 NA TRBV7-3 TGTGCCAGCAGCTCCCCGGGGAGAAGTGAGCAGTTCTTC CASSSPGRSEQFF
NA TRBJ1-1 NA TRBV18 TGTGCCAGCTCACCGCTGAGATCTTTGAACACTGAAGCTTTCTTT CASSPLRSLNTEAFF
TRBD2 TRBJ2-7 few TRBV20-1 TGCAGTGCTAAGAAAGCGGGGGCCGCCTACGAGCAGTACTTC CSAKKAGAAYEQYF
NA TRBJ2-3 NA TRBV6-5 TGTGCCAGCAGGCAGGTGTATACGCAGTATTTT CASRQVYTQYF
NA TRBJ2-5 NA TRBV7-9 TGTGCCAGCAGCCCATTTGGGGGGGCGATGGGGACCCAGTACTTC CASSPFGGAMGTQYF
TRBD1 TRBJ2-2 NA TRBV18 TGTGCCAGCTCACCGTTGGCGAGACAGGGGGCGAACACCGGGGAGCTGTTTTTT CASSPLARQGANTGELFF
NA TRBJ1-1 few TRBV19 TGTGCCAGTAGTGAAGGACAGATGAACACTGAAGCTTTCTTT CASSEGQMNTEAFF
NA TRBJ1-3 few TRBV27 TGTGCCAGCAGGACCCAGGGCACTGGAAACACCATATATTTT CASRTQGTGNTIYF
TRBD1 TRBJ1-1 NA TRBV5-8 TGTGCCAGCAGCTTCCGGGTATTTCAGGGGGGTGACACTGAAGCTTTCTTT CASSFRVFQGGDTEAFF
NA TRBJ1-1 many TRBV6-2/TRBV6-3 TGTGCCAGCAGTTACTCGAAAGGGATCGACACTGAAGCTTTCTTT CASSYSKGIDTEAFF
NA TRBJ2-7 NA TRBV7-9 TGTGCCAGCAGCCAAATGGACACCTACGAGCAGTACTTC CASSQMDTYEQYF